This TCR beta chain was recorded in a study of CD4+ T cells in melanoma. Data came from immunoSEQ multiplex PCR; TCRdb stores just in-frame clones and leaves some out. The sample shows some 10,000 clones, roughly two thirds of them seen only once. Comments on this clone: Its target is unknown.

Study conclusions and caveats: A reported correlation linked neoantigen-specific CD4+ T cells to CD8+, macrophage and B cell function.

V lost 7 bases, J lost 2 bases, and 17 bases lay in between. The CDR3 is 15 amino acids. Germline V gene data show CDR1 as MNHEY and CDR2 as SVGAGI. The V gene is TRBV6-5, the J gene TRBJ1-2, with D hard to call. The source material was cells from a culture (not recorded whether cultured in vitro). This sequence was found in a human donor with melanoma. The CDR3 DNA sequence: TGTGCCAGCACCCTCCGGGTCAGCACGAACTATGGCTACACCTTC. It is translated as CASTLRVSTNYGYTF.